Shown below are 5 T cell receptor beta chains from a single sample sequenced in a study of early T cells in non-severe SARS-CoV-2 infection. TCRdb re-analysed the 5' RACE reads in MiXCR, keeping a single row per CDR3 protein. The sample carries roughly 60,000 distinct CDR3 sequences, approximately 10% recorded once. Sequencing was performed on whole blood, taken at baseline. The receptors shown here come from an adult who was a healthcare worker with PCR-confirmed SARS-CoV-2 infection or an uninfected control (not recorded which).

This clonotype was detected ten times or more. The V call is TRBV5-1, the J call TRBJ1-2, with no clear D. This CDR3 has 15 amino acids. V gave up 0 bases and J gave up 4 bases, with 13 bases separating them. Germline assignment: CDR1 SGHRS and CDR2 YFSETQ. The CDR3 here is CASSLVGDQRYGYTF. In DNA, the CDR3 is TGCGCCAGCAGCTTGGTGGGTGACCAACGCTATGGCTACACCTTC.

This clonotype has ten or more counts. The chain combines TRBV25-1 with TRBJ1-1; 7 bases are a match to TRBD1. Germline CDR1 MGHDK, CDR2 SYGVNS. The CDR3 extends over 14 amino acids. V shed 5 bases and J 5 bases; nucleotides not matched to a gene: 8. CDR3 DNA sequence: TGTGCCAGCAGTAAACAGGGGTATGGAACTGAAGCTTTCTTT. Translated, it gives CASSKQGYGTEAFF.

V gene TRBV6-2 or TRBV6-3 combines with J gene TRBJ1-1, with a possible D match to TRBD1 (6 bases). The V gene's germline CDR1 is MNHEY and CDR2 SVGEGT. The V and J ends lost 2 bases and 0 bases respectively, with 16 bases between them. The CDR3 loop spans 17 amino acids. The CDR3 loop reads CASSYVKGEPLNTEAFF. The CDR3 DNA reads TGTGCCAGCAGTTACGTGAAGGGGGAGCCCCTGAACACTGAAGCTTTCTTT.

The J gene is TRBJ1-5, the V gene TRBV18, with a weak D call TRBD1 (6 bases). The CDR3 loop spans 14 amino acids. The V gene lost 3 bases and the J gene lost 3 bases, with 9 bases spanning the gap. From germline, CDR1 is KGHSH and CDR2 LQKENI. CDR3 sequence (DNA): TGTGCCAGCTCACCGACAGGAATCAATCAGCCCCAGCATTTT. Its translation is CASSPTGINQPQHF.

In its sample, this clonotype was seen a few times. J is TRBJ2-2 and V is TRBV11-2; D call uncertain. Trimming removed 4 bases from V and 2 bases from J, with 23 bases in between. This CDR3 is built from 19 residues. The germline V gene encodes CDR1 SGHAT and CDR2 FQNNGV. CDR3 coding DNA: TGTGCCAGCAGCTCGACGCGGTTTAGCCTCCCATTCAACACCGGGGAGCTGTTTTTT. Amino acids: CASSSTRFSLPFNTGELFF.